The 14 T cell receptor beta chains listed next were all sequenced from one sample in a study of beta chain features in type 1 diabetes. Since all of the isolated RNA was reverse transcribed, expressed TCRB transcripts were what got sequenced. Profiling relied on immunoSEQ multiplex PCR, and the TCRdb table lists in-frame clones only, not all of them. The sample records 200,000 to 250,000 clones, approximately 14% being singletons. The specimen was naive CD4+ T cells from blood. These receptors were taken from a woman aged 40 to 49 in good health.

The DNA of the CDR3 is TGTGCCAGCAGTTACTCGCGGGCTGGCGAGCAGTACTTC. Amino acids: CASSYSRAGEQYF. This chain links TRBV6-5 with TRBJ2-7; D might be TRBD2 (5 bases). Trimming cost V 0 bases and J 6 bases, with 9 bases left between them. The CDR3 runs 13 residues. Germline loops: CDR1 MNHEY, CDR2 SVGAGI.

This clone showed up just a few times. The chain has TRBV5-4 and TRBJ1-2; 8 bases map to TRBD1. This CDR3 comprises 16 residues. V was clipped by 3 bases and J by 7 bases; unmatched bases: 14. Looked up from germline, CDR1 is SGHNT and CDR2 is YYREEE (reference sequence). In nucleotides, the CDR3 is TGTGCCAGCAGCTACCGCGACAGGGGCCGCGGTGGTGGCTACACCTTC. Protein: CASSYRDRGRGGGYTF.

This clone was observed a few times. Here the CDR3 reads CASSEGGNQPQHF. DNA of the CDR3: TGTGCCAGTAGTGAAGGGGGCAATCAGCCCCAGCATTTT. The chain is built from TRBV19 and TRBJ1-5, with D maybe TRBD1 (5 bases). The V gene's germline CDR1 is LNHDA and CDR2 SQIVND (reference sequence). The CDR3 spans 13 residues. V shed 5 bases and J shed 2 bases, with 7 bases lying between them.

The table lists this clone with a few counts. V usage is TRBV6-5 and J usage is TRBJ2-7, with 8 bases aligning to TRBD1. The CDR3 covers 14 residues. With 2 bases clipped from V and 5 bases from J, the junction kept 5 bases outside the gene matches. CDR1 is MNHEY and CDR2 is SVGAGI in the germline V gene. As DNA, the CDR3 is TGTGCCAGCAGTTACCCGGACAGGGTCCACGAGCAGTACTTC. It specifies CASSYPDRVHEQYF.

This clone occurred a few times. This CDR3 is also generated by other DNA sequences in the sample. The gene calls are TRBV9 and TRBJ1-1; possibly TRBD1 for D (5 bases). V lost 0 bases and J 4 bases, leaving 7 bases between the germline ends. The CDR3 is 13 residues long. CDR1 and CDR2 from the germline V gene are SGDLS and YYNGEE. The CDR3 DNA follows: TGTGCCAGCAGCGTAGGTAGGGGCACTGAAGCTTTCTTT. It encodes CASSVGRGTEAFF.

Of note for this clone: One junction end does not reproduce the germline sequence, and a read error may be involved. The V and J genes are TRBV7-7 and TRBJ2-7; 7 nucleotides agree with TRBD1. Looked up from germline, CDR1 is SSHAT and CDR2 is FNYEAQ (reference sequence). The CDR3 is 13 residues long. The chain's CDR3 is CASSLDRTREQYF. In DNA, the CDR3 is TGTGCTAGCAGCTTGGACAGGACGCGGGAGCAGTACTTC.

This clone was observed a handful of times. The chain employs TRBV19 and TRBJ1-2, with 7 positions matching TRBD1. V lost 5 bases and J lost 5; bases outside the gene matches: 20. This CDR3 contains 18 residues. Looked up from germline, CDR1 is LNHDA and CDR2 is SQIVND (reference sequence). The CDR3 here is CASSPHEVNRGIRYGYTF. CDR3 DNA sequence: TGTGCCAGTAGTCCCCACGAGGTTAACAGGGGAATACGGTATGGCTACACCTTC.

The chain couples TRBV6-5 to TRBJ1-6; 7 bases line up with TRBD1. This CDR3 spans 15 amino acids. Trimming took 5 bases from V and 5 from J; bases not matched to a gene: 6. Germline assignment: CDR1 MNHEY and CDR2 SVGAGI. The CDR3 loop reads CASSRGDRDNSPLHF. The CDR3 DNA reads TGTGCCAGCAGTAGGGGAGACAGGGATAATTCACCCCTCCACTTT.

V usage is TRBV7-2 and J usage is TRBJ2-1; 7 bases map to TRBD2. CDR1 and CDR2 from the germline V gene are SGHTA and FQGNSA. CDR3 length: 16 residues. V was clipped by 5 bases and J by 6 bases; unmatched bases: 13. This CDR3 is CASSRVGGYGSNEQFF. CDR3 nucleotide sequence: TGTGCCAGCAGCCGAGTCGGGGGGTATGGTAGCAATGAGCAGTTCTTC.

This clone was seen more than once but under ten times. One junction end does not reproduce the germline sequence, and a read error may be involved. The CDR3 loop is CASSPHSGTRQHNEQFF. The DNA of the CDR3 is TGTGCTAGCAGCCCCCACTCCGGGACTAGACAACACAATGAGCAGTTCTTC. J is TRBJ2-1 and V is TRBV7-7; 8 bases align to TRBD2. Germline CDR1 is SSHAT and CDR2 is FNYEAQ (reference sequence). This CDR3 is 17 amino acids long. The whole variable domain, filled in from reference TRBV7-7 and TRBJ2-1, reads GAGVSQSPRYKVTKRGQDVTLRCDPISSHATLYWYQQALGQGPEFLTYFNYEAQPDKSGLPSDRFSAERPEGSISTLTIQRTEQRDSAMYRCASSPHSGTRQHNEQFFGPGTRLTVL.

This sequence joins TRBV27 and TRBJ2-7; 7 nucleotides line up with TRBD1. The CDR3 has 13 residues. Germline values: CDR1 MNHEY, CDR2 SMNVEV (reference sequence). The V segment lost 5 bases and the J segment 3 bases; nucleotides outside the gene matches: 4. This CDR3 reads CASSPTGVYEQYF. CDR3 sequence (DNA): TGTGCCAGCAGTCCCACAGGGGTCTACGAGCAGTACTTC.

The gene calls are TRBV7-8 and TRBJ1-4, with 8 bases aligning to TRBD1. The J segment lost 8 bases and the V segment lost 0 bases, leaving 11 bases of the junction unmatched. The CDR3 extends over 17 amino acids. Germline CDR1 SGHVS, CDR2 FQNEAQ. CDR3 DNA: TGTGCCAGCAGCTTAGCGGGACAGGCCCTCATTAGGGAAAAACTGTTTTTT. Encoded protein: CASSLAGQALIREKLFF. Full variable domain (outside the CDR3, taken from reference TRBV7-8 and TRBJ1-4): GAGVSQSPRYKVAKRGQDVALRCDPISGHVSLFWYQQALGQGPEFLTYFQNEAQLDKSGLPSDRFFAERPEGSVSTLKIQRTQQEDSAVYLCASSLAGQALIREKLFFGSGTQLSVL.

The chain employs TRBV4-2 and TRBJ1-3; D call uncertain. The V gene lost 0 bases and the J gene lost 0 bases, with 6 bases spanning the gap. From germline, CDR1 is LGHNA and CDR2 YNFKEQ. CDR3 length: 15 amino acids. The CDR3 DNA reads TGTGCCAGCAGCCAAGACAGGTTCTCTGGAAACACCATATATTTT. Translated: CASSQDRFSGNTIYF.

In its sample, this clone was seen a few times. The V gene is TRBV6-5, the J gene TRBJ1-6; 8 nucleotides align to TRBD1. Per germline, CDR1 MNHEY and CDR2 SVGAGI. There are 15 residues in the CDR3. With V trimmed by 6 bases and J by 7 bases, 8 bases remained unmatched. The CDR3 is CASRFPTGENSPLHF. CDR3 coding DNA: TGTGCCAGCAGGTTCCCGACAGGGGAAAATTCACCCCTCCACTTT.